The clone carrying this TCR beta chain was picked up a small number of times. The antigen remains undetermined. This cohort consisted of healthy bone marrow donors. The data derive from a study of cytomegalovirus exposure and HLA in healthy donors. Findings and limits, study-wide: A later analysis linked a missense variant in DCLRE1C to the trimming of TCR beta V and J genes. Earlier analysis found most TCR beta V segments productive about 90% or about 30% of the time.

The primer mix had 60 Vbeta and 13 Jbeta primers. TCRdb keeps only in-frame clones here, not all; method: immunoSEQ multiplex PCR. The sample consists of under 55,000 clones, 70% to 80% of them appearing once. CDR1 is ENHRY, CDR2 SYGVKD, per germline. The CDR3 sequence is 14 residues long. V was pared by 4 bases and J by 5 bases, with 14 bases between. The sequence was obtained from a woman aged 25 to 39 in good health and CMV-seronegative. Sequencing was performed on PBMCs. The rearrangement uses TRBV10-3 and TRBJ1-1; D may be TRBD1 (5 bases). The CDR3 sequence is CAISVGDWGTEAFF. DNA for the CDR3: TGTGCCATCAGTGTAGGGGATTGGGGAACTGAAGCTTTCTTT.